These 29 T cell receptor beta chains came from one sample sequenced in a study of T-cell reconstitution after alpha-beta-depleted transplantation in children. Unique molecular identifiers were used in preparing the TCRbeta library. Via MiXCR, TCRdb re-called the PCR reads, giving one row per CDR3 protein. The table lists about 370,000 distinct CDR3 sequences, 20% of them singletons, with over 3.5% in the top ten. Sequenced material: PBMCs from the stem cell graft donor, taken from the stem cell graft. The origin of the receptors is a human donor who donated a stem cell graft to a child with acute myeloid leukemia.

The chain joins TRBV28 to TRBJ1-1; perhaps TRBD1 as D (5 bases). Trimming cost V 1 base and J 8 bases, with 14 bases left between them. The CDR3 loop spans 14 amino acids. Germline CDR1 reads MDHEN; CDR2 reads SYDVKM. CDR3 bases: TGTGCCAGCAGTTTATCCGGGGGATGGCAGGAAGCTTTCTTT. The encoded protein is CASSLSGGWQEAFF.

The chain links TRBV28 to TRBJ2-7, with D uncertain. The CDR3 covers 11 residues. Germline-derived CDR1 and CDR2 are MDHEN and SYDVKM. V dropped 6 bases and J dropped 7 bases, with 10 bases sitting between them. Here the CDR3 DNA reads TGTGCCAGCAGCCTCCGCCAAGAGCAGTACTTC. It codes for CASSLRQEQYF. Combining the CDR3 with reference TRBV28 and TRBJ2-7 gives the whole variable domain DVKVTQSSRYLVKRTGEKVFLECVQDMDHENMFWYRQDPGLGLRLIYFSYDVKMKEKGDIPEGYSVSREKKERFSLILESASTNQTSMYLCASSLRQEQYFGPGTRLTVT.

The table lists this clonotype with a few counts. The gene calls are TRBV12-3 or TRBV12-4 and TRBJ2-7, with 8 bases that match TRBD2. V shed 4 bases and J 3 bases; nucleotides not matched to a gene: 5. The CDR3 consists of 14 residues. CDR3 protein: CASSSPGGNYEQYF. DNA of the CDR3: TGTGCCAGCAGTTCCCCGGGAGGGAACTACGAGCAGTACTTC.

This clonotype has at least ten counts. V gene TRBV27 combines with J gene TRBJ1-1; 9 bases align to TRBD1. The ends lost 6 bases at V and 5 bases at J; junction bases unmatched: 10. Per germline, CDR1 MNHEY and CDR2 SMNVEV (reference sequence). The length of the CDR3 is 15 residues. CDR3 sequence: CASRYLQGAKTEAFF. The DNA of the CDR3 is TGTGCCAGCAGATATCTACAGGGGGCGAAGACTGAAGCTTTCTTT.

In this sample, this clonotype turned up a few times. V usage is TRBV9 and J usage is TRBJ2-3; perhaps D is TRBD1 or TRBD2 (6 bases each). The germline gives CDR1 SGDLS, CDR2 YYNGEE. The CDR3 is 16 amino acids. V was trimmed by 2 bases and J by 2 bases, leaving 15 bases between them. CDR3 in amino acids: CASSVGTRGPTDTQYF. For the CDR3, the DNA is TGTGCCAGCAGCGTTGGGACTCGGGGGCCCACAGATACGCAGTATTTT.

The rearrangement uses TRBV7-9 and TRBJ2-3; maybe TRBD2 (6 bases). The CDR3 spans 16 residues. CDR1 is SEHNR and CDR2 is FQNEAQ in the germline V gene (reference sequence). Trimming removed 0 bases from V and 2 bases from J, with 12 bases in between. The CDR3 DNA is TGTGCCAGCAGCTTAGCGTACGGCGGGACCACAGATACGCAGTATTTT. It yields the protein CASSLAYGGTTDTQYF. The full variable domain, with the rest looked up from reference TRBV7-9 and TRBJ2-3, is DTGVSQNPRHKITKRGQNVTFRCDPISEHNRLYWYRQTLGQGPEFLTYFQNEAQLEKSRLLSDRFSAERPKGSFSTLEIQRTEQGDSAMYLCASSLAYGGTTDTQYFGPGTRLTVL.

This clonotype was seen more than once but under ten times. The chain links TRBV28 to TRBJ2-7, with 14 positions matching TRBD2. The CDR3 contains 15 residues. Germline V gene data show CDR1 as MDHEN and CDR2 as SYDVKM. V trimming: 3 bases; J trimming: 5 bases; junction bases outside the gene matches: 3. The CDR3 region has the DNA TGTGCCAGCAGTTTCGGGACTAGCGGGAGCGACGAGCAGTACTTC. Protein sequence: CASSFGTSGSDEQYF.

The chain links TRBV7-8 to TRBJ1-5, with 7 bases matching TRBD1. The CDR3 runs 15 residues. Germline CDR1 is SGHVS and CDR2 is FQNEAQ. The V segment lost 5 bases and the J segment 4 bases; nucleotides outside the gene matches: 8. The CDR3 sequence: CASSGRQGGNQPQHF. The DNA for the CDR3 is TGTGCCAGCAGCGGGAGACAGGGTGGGAATCAGCCCCAGCATTTT.

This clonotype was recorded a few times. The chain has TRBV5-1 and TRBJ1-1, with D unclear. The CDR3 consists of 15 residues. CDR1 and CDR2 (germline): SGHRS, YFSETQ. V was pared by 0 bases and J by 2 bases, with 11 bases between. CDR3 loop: CASSLALQRNTEAFF. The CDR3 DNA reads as TGCGCCAGCAGCTTGGCCCTACAGAGAAACACTGAAGCTTTCTTT.

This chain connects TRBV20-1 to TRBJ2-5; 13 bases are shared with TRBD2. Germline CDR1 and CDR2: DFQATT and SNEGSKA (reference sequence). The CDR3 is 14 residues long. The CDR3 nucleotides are TGCAGAGCTCCGCCGACTAGCGGGAGGGAGACCCAGTACTTC. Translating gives CRAPPTSGRETQYF.

The CDR3 sequence is CSARPGTSGRPGELFF. The CDR3 bases are TGCAGTGCTCGCCCCGGGACTAGCGGGAGGCCCGGGGAGCTGTTTTTT. This chain joins TRBV20-1 and TRBJ2-2, with 15 nucleotides matching TRBD2. Germline V gene data show CDR1 as DFQATT and CDR2 as SNEGSKA (reference sequence). This CDR3 has 16 amino acids. The V segment lost 5 bases and the J segment 6 bases; nucleotides outside the gene matches: 7.

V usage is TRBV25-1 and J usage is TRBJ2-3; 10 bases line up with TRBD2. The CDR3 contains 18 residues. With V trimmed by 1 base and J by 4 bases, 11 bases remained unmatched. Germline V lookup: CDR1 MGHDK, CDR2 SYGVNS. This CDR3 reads CASSEFPASGSSADTQYF. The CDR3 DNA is TGTGCCAGCAGTGAATTTCCCGCTAGCGGGAGTTCCGCAGATACGCAGTATTTT.

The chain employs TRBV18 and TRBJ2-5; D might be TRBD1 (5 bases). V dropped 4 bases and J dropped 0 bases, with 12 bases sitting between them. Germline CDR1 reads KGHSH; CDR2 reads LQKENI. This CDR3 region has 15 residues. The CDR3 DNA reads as TGTGCCAGCTCACGCAGGACATCGTACCAAGAGACCCAGTACTTC. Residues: CASSRRTSYQETQYF.

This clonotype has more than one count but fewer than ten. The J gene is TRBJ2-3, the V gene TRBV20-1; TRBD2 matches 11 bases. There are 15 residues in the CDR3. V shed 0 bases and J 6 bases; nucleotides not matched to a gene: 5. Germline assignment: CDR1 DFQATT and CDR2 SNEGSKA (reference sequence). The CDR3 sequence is CSARDLAGGRDTQYF. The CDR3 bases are TGCAGTGCTAGAGACTTAGCGGGAGGGCGGGATACGCAGTATTTT.

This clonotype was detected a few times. CDR3 sequence (DNA): TGCGCCAGCAGCTTGGCTATTACAGGGGACGCTGAAGCTTTCTTT. The encoded protein is CASSLAITGDAEAFF. The chain uses TRBV5-1 and TRBJ1-1; 7 bases line up with TRBD1. The V segment lost 0 bases and the J segment 6 bases; nucleotides outside the gene matches: 8. This CDR3 has 15 residues. CDR1 is SGHRS, CDR2 YFSETQ, per germline. Looking up the rest from reference TRBV5-1 and TRBJ1-1 gives the full variable domain: KAGVTQTPRYLIKTRGQQVTLSCSPISGHRSVSWYQQTPGQGLQFLFEYFSETQRNKGNFPGRFSGRQFSNSRSEMNVSTLELGDSALYLCASSLAITGDAEAFFGQGTRLTVV.

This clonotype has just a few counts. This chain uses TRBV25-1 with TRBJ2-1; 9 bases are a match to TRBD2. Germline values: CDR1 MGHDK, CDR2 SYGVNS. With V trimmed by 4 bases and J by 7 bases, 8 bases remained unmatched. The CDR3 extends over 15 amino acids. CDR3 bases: TGTGCCAGCAGTGCCGCGGGAGGGCCGGTTAATGAGCAGTTCTTC. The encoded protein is CASSAAGGPVNEQFF.

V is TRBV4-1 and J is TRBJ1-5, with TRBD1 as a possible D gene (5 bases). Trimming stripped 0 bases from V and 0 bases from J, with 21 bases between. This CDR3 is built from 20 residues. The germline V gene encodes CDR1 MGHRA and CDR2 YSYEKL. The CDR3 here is CASSQELLSIPGHSNQPQHF. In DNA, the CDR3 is TGCGCCAGCAGCCAAGAACTTCTCTCCATACCAGGACATAGCAATCAGCCCCAGCATTTT.

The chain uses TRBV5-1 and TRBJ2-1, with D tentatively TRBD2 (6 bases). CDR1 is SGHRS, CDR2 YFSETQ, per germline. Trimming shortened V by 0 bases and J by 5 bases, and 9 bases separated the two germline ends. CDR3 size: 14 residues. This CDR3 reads CASSLASGDNEQFF. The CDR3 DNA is TGCGCCAGCAGCTTGGCCTCGGGGGACAATGAGCAGTTCTTC.

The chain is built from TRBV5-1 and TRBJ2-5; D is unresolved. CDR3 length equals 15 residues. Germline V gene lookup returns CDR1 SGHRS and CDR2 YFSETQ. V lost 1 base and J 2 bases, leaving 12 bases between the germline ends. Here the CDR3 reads CASSLTKGLQETQYF. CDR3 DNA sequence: TGCGCCAGCAGCTTGACTAAAGGCCTACAAGAGACCCAGTACTTC.

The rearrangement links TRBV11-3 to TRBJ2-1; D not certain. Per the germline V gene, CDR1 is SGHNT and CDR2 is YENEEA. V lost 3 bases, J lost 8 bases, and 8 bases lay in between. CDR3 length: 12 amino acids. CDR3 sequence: CASSLYSHEQFF. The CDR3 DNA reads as TGTGCCAGCAGCTTGTACAGCCATGAGCAGTTCTTC.

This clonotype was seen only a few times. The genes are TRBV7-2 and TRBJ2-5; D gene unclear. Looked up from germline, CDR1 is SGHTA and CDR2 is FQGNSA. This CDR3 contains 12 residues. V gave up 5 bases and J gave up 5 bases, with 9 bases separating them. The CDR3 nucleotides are TGTGCCAGCAGCCAAGGAGCGGAGACCCAGTACTTC. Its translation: CASSQGAETQYF.

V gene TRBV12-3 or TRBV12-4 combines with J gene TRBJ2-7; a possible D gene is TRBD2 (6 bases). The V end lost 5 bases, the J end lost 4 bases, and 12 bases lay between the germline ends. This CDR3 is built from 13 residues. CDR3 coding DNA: TGTGCCAGCAGTATGCGGGATCGGTACGAGCAGTACTTC. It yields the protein CASSMRDRYEQYF.

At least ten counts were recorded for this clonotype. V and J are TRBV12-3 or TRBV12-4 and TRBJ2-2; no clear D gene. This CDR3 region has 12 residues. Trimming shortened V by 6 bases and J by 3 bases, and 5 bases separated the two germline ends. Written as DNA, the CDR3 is TGTGCCAGCAGCCCCGACACCGGGGAGCTGTTTTTT. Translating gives CASSPDTGELFF.

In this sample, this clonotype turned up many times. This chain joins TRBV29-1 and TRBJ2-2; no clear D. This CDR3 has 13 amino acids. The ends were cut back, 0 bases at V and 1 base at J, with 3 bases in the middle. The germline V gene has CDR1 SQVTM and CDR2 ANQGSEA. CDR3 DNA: TGCAGCGTTGAAGAACAGAACACCGGGGAGCTGTTTTTT. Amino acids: CSVEEQNTGELFF.

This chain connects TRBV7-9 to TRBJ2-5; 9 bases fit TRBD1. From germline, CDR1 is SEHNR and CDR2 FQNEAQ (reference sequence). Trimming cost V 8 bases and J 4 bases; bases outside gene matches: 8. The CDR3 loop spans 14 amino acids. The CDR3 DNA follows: TGTGCCAGCGAAGGGGGACAGGGAAGAGAGACCCAGTACTTC. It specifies CASEGGQGRETQYF.

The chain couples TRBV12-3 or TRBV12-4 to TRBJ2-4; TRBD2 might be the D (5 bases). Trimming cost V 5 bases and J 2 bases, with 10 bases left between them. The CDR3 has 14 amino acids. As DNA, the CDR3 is TGTGCCAGCAGTCCCCGGGGTCCCAAAAACATTCAGTACTTC. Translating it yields CASSPRGPKNIQYF.

In DNA form, the CDR3 reads TGTGCCACCAGTGGAGGCTCCTTCTATACGCAGTATTTT. Translated, it gives CATSGGSFYTQYF. The chain carries TRBV24-1 and TRBJ2-3; D is undetermined. In germline, CDR1 is KGHDR, CDR2 SFDVKD. Deletions cut 5 bases from V and 7 bases from J, with 12 bases between. The CDR3 has 13 residues.

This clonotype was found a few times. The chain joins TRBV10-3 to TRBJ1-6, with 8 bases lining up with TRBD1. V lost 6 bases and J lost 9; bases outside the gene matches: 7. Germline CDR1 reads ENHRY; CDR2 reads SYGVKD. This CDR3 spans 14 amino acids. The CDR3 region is CAISPDREGSPLHF. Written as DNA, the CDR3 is TGTGCCATCAGCCCGGACAGGGAGGGTTCACCCCTCCACTTT.

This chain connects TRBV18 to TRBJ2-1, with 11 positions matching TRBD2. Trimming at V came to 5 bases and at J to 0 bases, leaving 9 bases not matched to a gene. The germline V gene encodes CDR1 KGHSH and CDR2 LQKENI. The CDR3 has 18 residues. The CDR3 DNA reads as TGTGCCAGCTCATCGGGGACTAGCGGCCAGAGCTCCTACAATGAGCAGTTCTTC. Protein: CASSSGTSGQSSYNEQFF.